Listed below are T cell receptor beta chains from one sample, sequenced in a study of tumor-infiltrating lymphocytes in primary liver carcinoma. TCRdb independently ran MiXCR on the multiplex PCR reads; one entry per CDR3 protein. The sample carries about 37,000 distinct CDR3 sequences, more than 60% recorded once. Sequenced material: tumor-adjacent normal liver tissue. These receptors originate from a man aged 40-49 years with primary liver carcinoma and hepatitis B virus infection. CDR3s include the opening cysteine and the closing phenylalanine or tryptophan. D genes are given only for firm matches. Size is stated for part of the rows, as once, few or many counts, or as a class when the clone is expanded.

few	TRBD2	TRBV11-1	TRBJ2-4	CASSFPGTSGTKTIQYF	TGTGCGAGCAGCTTTCCCGGGACTAGCGGGACCAAAACCATTCAGTACTTT
NA	NA	TRBV1	TRBJ2-1	CTSSQDAKVAGYEKFF	TGTACTAGCAGCCAAGACGCTAAAGTAGCGGGATATGAGAAGTTCTTC
NA	TRBD1	TRBV12-3/TRBV12-4	TRBJ2-2	CASSPTGVAGELFF	TGTGCCAGTAGCCCGACAGGGGTGGCCGGGGAGCTGTTTTTT
NA	TRBD1	TRBV2	TRBJ2-2	CPSRATGVGTGELFF	TGTCCCAGTAGGGCCACAGGGGTCGGAACCGGGGAGCTGTTTTTT
NA	TRBD2	TRBV7-9	TRBJ2-5	CASSLGLATQETRYF	TGTGCCAGCAGCTTAGGACTAGCGACCCAAGAGACCCGGTACTTC
NA	NA	TRBV12-3/TRBV12-4	TRBJ1-5	CASSSPNGPQHF	TGTGCCAGCAGTTCCCCTAATGGTCCCCAGCATTTT
NA	NA	TRBV9	TRBJ2-1	CASSAGGNERFF	TGTGCCAGCAGCGCCGGCGGCAATGAGCGGTTCTTC
NA	TRBD2	TRBV5-1	TRBJ2-7	CASSLSGRAGSGKQYF	TGCGCCAGCAGCTTGAGTGGGAGGGCAGGGTCCGGTAAGCAGTACTTC
NA	NA	TRBV14	TRBJ2-1	CASSAVAGWINNEQFF	TGTGCTAGCAGTGCCGTGGCGGGATGGATAAACAATGAGCAGTTCTTC
once	NA	TRBV6-2/TRBV6-3	TRBJ2-7	CASSSFGTAYEQHF	TGTGCCAGCAGTTCGTTCGGAACAGCCTACGAGCAGCACTTC
NA	NA	TRBV4-3	TRBJ2-3	CASSLGGSTTDSQYF	TGCGCCAGCAGCCTTGGAGGTAGCACTACAGATTCGCAGTATTTT
once	NA	TRBV29-1	TRBJ2-5	CSVREQGMDRETQYF	TGCAGCGTTAGAGAGCAGGGGATGGATCGAGAGACCCAGTACTTC
many	TRBD1	TRBV10-3	TRBJ2-5	CAISVFGQGNQETQYF	TGTGCCATCAGCGTCTTTGGACAGGGGAACCAAGAGACCCAGTACTTC
NA	TRBD2	TRBV5-6	TRBJ2-1	CASSFGLAGVSAYNEQFF	TGTGCCAGCAGCTTTGGACTAGCGGGAGTCAGCGCCTACAATGAGCAGTTCTTC
NA	NA	TRBV10-3	TRBJ2-3	CAIGEWYTDMQYF	TGTGCCATCGGGGAGTGGTACACAGATATGCAGTATTTT
once	TRBD2	TRBV10-3	TRBJ2-1	CAIRASGISYIEQFF	TGTGCCATTAGGGCTAGCGGGATCTCCTACATTGAGCAGTTCTTC
many	NA	TRBV14	TRBJ2-6	CASNPTGFSGANVLTF	TGTGCCAGCAACCCTACGGGGTTCTCTGGGGCCAACGTCCTGACTTTC
many	NA	TRBV7-9	TRBJ1-2	CASSLEESFYGYTF	TGTGCCAGCAGCTTAGAGGAGTCCTTTTATGGCTACACCTTC
NA	NA	TRBV6-1	TRBJ2-1	CASCEEVGGYNEQFF	TGTGCCAGCTGTGAAGAAGTGGGGGGATACAATGAGCAGTTCTTC
many	NA	TRBV6-4	TRBJ2-3	CASSLGGASTDTQYF	TGTGCCAGCAGTCTCGGCGGAGCCTCCACAGATACGCAGTATTTT